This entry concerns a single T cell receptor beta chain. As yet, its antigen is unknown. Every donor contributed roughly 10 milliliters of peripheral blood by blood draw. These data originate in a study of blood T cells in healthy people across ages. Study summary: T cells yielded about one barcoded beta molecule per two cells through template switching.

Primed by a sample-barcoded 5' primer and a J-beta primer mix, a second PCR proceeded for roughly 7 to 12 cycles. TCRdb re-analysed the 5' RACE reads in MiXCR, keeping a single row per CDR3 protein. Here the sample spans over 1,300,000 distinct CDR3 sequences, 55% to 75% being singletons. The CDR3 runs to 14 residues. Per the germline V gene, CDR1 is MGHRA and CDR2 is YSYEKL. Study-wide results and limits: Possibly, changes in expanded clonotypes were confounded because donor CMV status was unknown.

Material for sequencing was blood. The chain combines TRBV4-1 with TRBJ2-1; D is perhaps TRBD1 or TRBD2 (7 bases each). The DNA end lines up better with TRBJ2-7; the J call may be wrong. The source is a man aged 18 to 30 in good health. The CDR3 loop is CASSDDRDYNEQYF. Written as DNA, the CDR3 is TGCGCCAGCAGCGACGACAGGGACTACAATGAGCAGTACTTC.